The 3 T cell receptor beta chains reported below all come from one sample, sequenced in a study of molecular identifiers for immune sequencing clone quantification. Each CDR3 protein is one row after TCRdb ran MiXCR on the PCR reads. The repertoire consists of 68,000 or so distinct CDR3 sequences, with 17% occurring once and the leading ten covering approximately 1.6%. The sequenced sample was naive CD8+ T cells from blood, with Jurkat cell RNA spiked in. Documented subset: FACS-sorted CD8+CD4-CCR7+CD45RA+ naive T cells. The receptors shown here come from a human donor in good health. Some libraries in this study had Jurkat cell RNA spiked in.

This clonotype was detected only a few times. The chain carries TRBV19 and TRBJ2-7; maybe TRBD1 (5 bases). CDR3 size: 15 residues. Trimming removed 3 bases at V and 2 bases at J, with 14 bases between. CDR1 and CDR2 from the germline V gene are LNHDA and SQIVND (reference sequence). CDR3 in DNA: TGTGCCAGTAGTATTCGGCAGGGCCTTCCCTACGAGCAGTACTTC. Its protein product is CASSIRQGLPYEQYF.

The V gene is TRBV6-4, the J gene TRBJ2-7; 9 nucleotides align to TRBD2. The CDR3 loop spans 16 amino acids. V lost 4 bases to trimming and J lost 5 bases; unmatched junction nucleotides: 12. Looked up from germline, CDR1 is MRHNA and CDR2 is SNTAGT. CDR3 protein: CASSAYPGTSIDEQYF. The CDR3 coding sequence is TGTGCCAGCAGTGCCTATCCCGGGACTAGCATAGACGAGCAGTACTTC.

Remarks on this clonotype: This may be a read error, as it is one base from a much larger clone. V usage is TRBV24-1 and J usage is TRBJ2-7, with 8 bases matching TRBD2. Per germline, CDR1 KGHDR and CDR2 SFDVKD. Unmatched junction bases numbered 8, after V lost 5 bases and J lost 6 bases. This CDR3 is built from 14 residues. The CDR3 loop is CATSASGLTCEQYF. The CDR3 region has the DNA TGTGCCACCAGTGCTAGCGGGTTGACCTGCGAGCAGTACTTC.